This T cell receptor (beta chain) is drawn from a study of cytomegalovirus exposure and HLA in healthy donors. The PCR had 60 Vbeta and 13 Jbeta primers. Repertoires were generated with immunoSEQ multiplex PCR, while TCRdb's copy carries only in-frame clones and drops some. The data hold 150,000 to 200,000 clones, with approximately 85% observed a single time. This clone was seen only a few times. The sequenced sample consisted of PBMCs. The sequence came from a woman aged 45-65 years in good health and CMV-seropositive.

For the CDR3, the DNA is TGTGCCAGCAGCCCTGGACAGAGATTCTACGAGCAGTACTTC. Protein: CASSPGQRFYEQYF. This rearrangement joins TRBV7-2 to TRBJ2-7, with D tentatively TRBD1 (6 bases). Per germline, CDR1 SGHTA and CDR2 FQGNSA. V was trimmed by 5 bases and J by 3 bases, leaving 14 bases between them. The CDR3 length is 14 residues.